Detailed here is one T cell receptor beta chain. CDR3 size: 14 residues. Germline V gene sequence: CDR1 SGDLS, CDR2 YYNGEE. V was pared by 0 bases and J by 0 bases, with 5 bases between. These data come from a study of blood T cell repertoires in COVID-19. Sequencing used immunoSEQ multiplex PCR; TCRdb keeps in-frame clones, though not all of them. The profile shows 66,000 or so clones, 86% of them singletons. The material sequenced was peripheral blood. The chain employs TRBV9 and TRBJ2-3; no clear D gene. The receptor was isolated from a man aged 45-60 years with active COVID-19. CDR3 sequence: CASSVGLSTDTQYF. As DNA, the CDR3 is TGTGCCAGCAGCGTAGGGCTTAGCACAGATACGCAGTATTTT. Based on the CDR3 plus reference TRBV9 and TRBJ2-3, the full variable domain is DSGVTQTPKHLITATGQRVTLRCSPRSGDLSVYWYQQSLDQGLQFLIQYYNGEERAKGNILERFSAQQFPDLHSELNLSSLELGDSALYFCASSVGLSTDTQYFGPGTRLTVL.